This record concerns one TCR beta chain sequence. This entry belongs to a study of blood T cell repertoires in COVID-19. Original processing notes: Researchers report that nucleated cell counts were estimated from reference gene primer amplification. Libraries were prepared by immunoSEQ multiplex PCR; TCRdb keeps only in-frame clonotypes and omits some of them. From that table come the V and J calls and clone size; the DNA was used to work out D and trimming. The table has fewer than 300,000 clones, roughly 79% seen once; the top ten hold around 3.2%. V trimming: 8 bases; J trimming: 3 bases; junction bases outside the gene matches: 7. The CDR3 length is 13 residues. Per the germline V gene, CDR1 is SNHLY and CDR2 is FYNNEI.

The sequence was collected from a woman aged 60 to 75 with active or convalescent COVID-19. The chain has TRBV2 and TRBJ2-7, with 7 bases fitting TRBD2. Sequenced: peripheral blood. The CDR3 nucleotides are TGTGCCAGCTCGGCTAGCGGCAACTACGAGCAGTACTTC. Translated, it gives CASSASGNYEQYF.